These T cell receptor beta chains were read from a single sample in a study of OX40 agonist ivuxolimab in advanced cancers. Using immunoSEQ multiplex PCR, the repertoire was profiled, and TCRdb retains in-frame clones only, with some absent. The table lists under 30,000 clones, around 85% of them singletons. The sequencing used CD4+ or CD8+ T cells sorted from blood, collected in a trial of the OX40 agonist ivuxolimab. The receptors originated from an adult with an advanced solid tumor such as melanoma, head and neck, liver or kidney cancer. Each CDR3 is given with its conserved first and last residue. Each record gives: clone size, J gene, D gene, V gene, CDR3 DNA, CDR3 protein. A D gene is named only where the DNA matches it firmly. Expanded clones get a size class; other rows say once, few or many, or leave the size out.

clone size: -
J gene: TRBJ2-6
D gene: -
V gene: TRBV7-4
CDR3 DNA: TGTGCCAGCAGCGATATGCCGAAGGGGGGTCCCTGCTCTGGGGCCAACGTCCTGACTTTC
CDR3 protein: CASSDMPKGGPCSGANVLTF

clone size: -
J gene: TRBJ1-2
D gene: -
V gene: TRBV9
CDR3 DNA: TGTGCCAGCAGCGCAGCTGGGACTGGCTATGGCTACACCTTC
CDR3 protein: CASSAAGTGYGYTF

clone size: -
J gene: TRBJ2-5
D gene: -
V gene: TRBV27
CDR3 DNA: TGTGCCAGCAGTTCTGGGGCGAGCCAAGAGACCCAGTACTTC
CDR3 protein: CASSSGASQETQYF

clone size: once
J gene: TRBJ2-7
D gene: -
V gene: TRBV6-5
CDR3 DNA: TGTGCCAGCAGAGACCACAGCTCCTACGAGCAGTACTTC
CDR3 protein: CASRDHSSYEQYF

clone size: -
J gene: TRBJ2-7
D gene: -
V gene: TRBV4-2
CDR3 DNA: TGTGCCAGCAGCCAAAAACTAGAGCTCGAGCAGTACTTC
CDR3 protein: CASSQKLELEQYF

clone size: -
J gene: TRBJ2-5
D gene: -
V gene: TRBV2
CDR3 DNA: TGTGCCAGCAGGGTCGGCAGAATACAGCAAGAGACCCAGTACTTC
CDR3 protein: CASRVGRIQQETQYF

clone size: few
J gene: TRBJ1-2
D gene: -
V gene: TRBV13
CDR3 DNA: TGTGCCAGCAGCTTAAAAGGGGTCAATGGCTACACCTTC
CDR3 protein: CASSLKGVNGYTF

clone size: -
J gene: TRBJ1-1
D gene: TRBD1
V gene: TRBV11-3
CDR3 DNA: TGTGCCAGCAGCCCAGGACAGGGCGGCACTGAAGCTTTCTTT
CDR3 protein: CASSPGQGGTEAFF

clone size: -
J gene: TRBJ2-7
D gene: -
V gene: TRBV7-3
CDR3 DNA: TGTGCCAGCAGCTTCGGGGACGGGTACGAGCAGTACTTC
CDR3 protein: CASSFGDGYEQYF

clone size: -
J gene: TRBJ1-2
D gene: TRBD1
V gene: TRBV27
CDR3 DNA: TGTGCCAGCAGTTTCGCCGGGACAGCGAACTATGGCTACACCTTC
CDR3 protein: CASSFAGTANYGYTF

clone size: -
J gene: TRBJ2-3
D gene: -
V gene: TRBV6-4
CDR3 DNA: TGTGCCAGCAGTGTGGAGAAGGCAGATACGCAGTATTTT
CDR3 protein: CASSVEKADTQYF

clone size: -
J gene: TRBJ1-4
D gene: TRBD1
V gene: TRBV7-6
CDR3 DNA: TGTGCCAGCAGCTCAGAACGACAGGGGGCTTTTGAAAAACTGTTTTTT
CDR3 protein: CASSSERQGAFEKLFF

clone size: once
J gene: TRBJ2-5
D gene: -
V gene: TRBV7-6
CDR3 DNA: TGTGCCAGCAGCTTAACCCACCCTGGGGGCTTGGGAGAGACCCAGTACTTC
CDR3 protein: CASSLTHPGGLGETQYF

clone size: -
J gene: TRBJ2-2
D gene: -
V gene: TRBV14
CDR3 DNA: TGTGCCAGCAGCCAAGCTCGCTTAACCGGGGAGCTGTTTTTT
CDR3 protein: CASSQARLTGELFF

clone size: -
J gene: TRBJ2-7
D gene: TRBD1
V gene: TRBV9
CDR3 DNA: TGTGCCAGCAGCCCGGCCGGGACAGCCGCTTACGAGCAGTACTTC
CDR3 protein: CASSPAGTAAYEQYF

clone size: -
J gene: TRBJ2-7
D gene: -
V gene: TRBV18
CDR3 DNA: TGTGCCAGCTCACAAAGGGACGGGGACGAGCAGTACTTC
CDR3 protein: CASSQRDGDEQYF

clone size: -
J gene: TRBJ2-1
D gene: TRBD2
V gene: TRBV18
CDR3 DNA: TGTGCCAGCTCACTGGGCGGGAGCCTTTACAATGAGCAGTTCTTC
CDR3 protein: CASSLGGSLYNEQFF

clone size: few
J gene: TRBJ1-1
D gene: -
V gene: TRBV2
CDR3 DNA: TGTGCCAGCAGTGAAAGGCGGACTGAAGCTTTCTTT
CDR3 protein: CASSERRTEAFF

clone size: -
J gene: TRBJ2-7
D gene: TRBD1
V gene: TRBV27
CDR3 DNA: TGTGCCAGCAGTCTTTCCCAAGCCCCGACAGGGGGACTCTACGAGCAGTACTTC
CDR3 protein: CASSLSQAPTGGLYEQYF

clone size: -
J gene: TRBJ1-1
D gene: -
V gene: TRBV5-4
CDR3 DNA: TGTGCCAGCAGCTTTGGGGGAGGGGCCTTGAGCACTGAAGCTTTCTTT
CDR3 protein: CASSFGGGALSTEAFF

clone size: -
J gene: TRBJ2-7
D gene: -
V gene: TRBV6-6
CDR3 DNA: TGTGCCAGCAGGACCGCCGGGAAGAACTACGAGCAGTACTTC
CDR3 protein: CASRTAGKNYEQYF

clone size: once
J gene: TRBJ2-2
D gene: TRBD1
V gene: TRBV30
CDR3 DNA: TGTGCCTGGAGTACCCCGGACAGGGGCCCCGGGGAGCTGTTTTTT
CDR3 protein: CAWSTPDRGPGELFF

clone size: -
J gene: TRBJ2-5
D gene: TRBD1
V gene: TRBV10-2
CDR3 DNA: TGCGCCAGCAGTGCACCGCGACAGGGGGCGAAAGAGACCCAGTACTTC
CDR3 protein: CASSAPRQGAKETQYF

clone size: -
J gene: TRBJ2-7
D gene: TRBD2
V gene: TRBV6-5
CDR3 DNA: TGTGCCAGCATTAGCAGGACTAGCGGGTTCTACGAGCAGTACTTC
CDR3 protein: CASISRTSGFYEQYF

clone size: -
J gene: TRBJ2-7
D gene: TRBD1
V gene: TRBV5-1
CDR3 DNA: TGCGCCAGCAGCTTGGGGGACAGGGCGCACGAGCAGTACTTC
CDR3 protein: CASSLGDRAHEQYF

clone size: -
J gene: TRBJ2-7
D gene: TRBD1
V gene: TRBV5-1
CDR3 DNA: TGCGCCAGCAGCTTGGAAGCGGGACAGGGATCCTACGAGCAGTACTTC
CDR3 protein: CASSLEAGQGSYEQYF

clone size: -
J gene: TRBJ1-2
D gene: TRBD1
V gene: TRBV7-2
CDR3 DNA: TGTGCCAGCAGCTTTGGACAGGGAATTAACTATGGCTACACCTTC
CDR3 protein: CASSFGQGINYGYTF

clone size: -
J gene: TRBJ2-1
D gene: TRBD2
V gene: TRBV13
CDR3 DNA: TGTGCCAGCAGCCGATATTCCAGGACTAGCGGGAGAGGGACCTACAATGAGCAGTTCTTC
CDR3 protein: CASSRYSRTSGRGTYNEQFF

clone size: -
J gene: TRBJ2-7
D gene: -
V gene: TRBV6-5
CDR3 DNA: TGTGCCAGCAATCCAGGCAGGCTACGCTACGAGCAGTACTTC
CDR3 protein: CASNPGRLRYEQYF

clone size: -
J gene: TRBJ2-5
D gene: TRBD2
V gene: TRBV27
CDR3 DNA: TGTGCCAGCAGTAGGGCTAGCGGGGGCTTTCCGGAGACCCAGTACTTC
CDR3 protein: CASSRASGGFPETQYF

clone size: -
J gene: TRBJ1-1
D gene: TRBD1
V gene: TRBV19
CDR3 DNA: TGTGCCAGCTCATCAGCGGACAGGGCAAGTGAAGCTTTCTTT
CDR3 protein: CASSSADRASEAFF

clone size: -
J gene: TRBJ2-1
D gene: TRBD2
V gene: TRBV11-2
CDR3 DNA: TGTGCCAGCAGCTTGGTAGCGGGGAACCTCTACAATGAGCAGTTCTTC
CDR3 protein: CASSLVAGNLYNEQFF

clone size: -
J gene: TRBJ1-2
D gene: -
V gene: TRBV29-1
CDR3 DNA: TGCAGCGTTGATTCGGGGAAAACTGCCACTGCCTATGGCTACACCTTC
CDR3 protein: CSVDSGKTATAYGYTF

clone size: -
J gene: TRBJ2-1
D gene: TRBD1
V gene: TRBV5-1
CDR3 DNA: TGCGCCAGCCGCCGGGACAGGGTCCCATCCTACAATGAGCAGTTCTTC
CDR3 protein: CASRRDRVPSYNEQFF

clone size: -
J gene: TRBJ2-4
D gene: TRBD2
V gene: TRBV27
CDR3 DNA: TGTGCCAGCAGTTTCATAGGACTAGCGGAACAAAACATTCAGTACTTC
CDR3 protein: CASSFIGLAEQNIQYF

clone size: -
J gene: TRBJ2-5
D gene: TRBD2
V gene: TRBV18
CDR3 DNA: TGTGCCAGCTCTGGACGGAGGCGGGAGGGATCGGCAGAGACCCAGTACTTC
CDR3 protein: CASSGRRREGSAETQYF

clone size: -
J gene: TRBJ2-7
D gene: -
V gene: TRBV5-4
CDR3 DNA: TGTGCCAGCAGCCTCAAGACAGGCTCCTACGAGCAGTACTTC
CDR3 protein: CASSLKTGSYEQYF